One and the same sample provided the 5 T cell receptor beta chains below, sequenced in a study of T cells in Graves' hyperthyroidism and ophthalmopathy. Amplified TCR beta CDR3 regions came from RNA transcripts. First-round RT-PCR of the TCR CDR3 relied on the HTBI primer set. From the multiplex PCR reads, TCRdb called clonotypes with MiXCR, one entry per CDR3 protein. The sample yields about 640,000 distinct CDR3 sequences, about 15% seen once. Sample: blood. Receptor source: a woman in her 50s with Graves' ophthalmopathy.

In the case of this clonotype: A much larger clone lies one base from this, so it may be a read error. V usage is TRBV12-3 or TRBV12-4 and J usage is TRBJ2-7; the match to TRBD2 covers 13 bases. This CDR3 spans 17 amino acids. With 0 bases clipped from V and 4 bases from J, the junction kept 6 bases outside the gene matches. The CDR3 loop reads CASSLAGTSGIRYEQYF. CDR3 nucleotides: TGTGCCAGCAGTTTAGCCGGGACTAGCGGGATTAGGTACGAGCAGTACTTC.

Comment on this clonotype: The CDR3 end shows no conserved phenylalanine or tryptophan, and so a read error is likely. The genes are TRBV14 and TRBJ2-7, with D possibly being TRBD1 or TRBD2 (5 bases each). The CDR3 is made up of 14 amino acids. V lost 7 bases and J 3 bases, leaving 16 bases between the germline ends. The V gene's germline CDR1 is SGHDN and CDR2 FVKESK. The CDR3 DNA reads TGTGCCAGCAACACTGGGGGACCCTTCTACGAGCAGTACCTC. Translated: CASNTGGPFYEQYL.

There are a few counts of this clonotype. This rearrangement joins TRBV20-1 to TRBJ2-1, with TRBD2 as a possible D gene (6 bases). With 6 bases removed from V and 5 bases from J, the gap between germline ends came to 20 bases. The CDR3 loop spans 15 amino acids. In germline, CDR1 is DFQATT, CDR2 SNEGSKA (reference sequence). The CDR3 loop reads CSAPGVGGFDNEQFF. The CDR3 DNA reads TGCAGTGCCCCGGGGGTTGGAGGGTTCGACAATGAGCAGTTCTTC.

This clonotype has a handful of counts. The chain links TRBV20-1 to TRBJ1-6; D unclear. The CDR3 is 11 residues long. CDR1 and CDR2 (germline): DFQATT, SNEGSKA (reference sequence). The V end was cut by 3 bases, the J end by 4 bases, with 1 base between. The CDR3 is CSASYNSPLHF. The CDR3 DNA is TGCAGTGCTAGTTATAATTCACCCCTCCACTTT.

This clonotype was counted many times. The chain carries TRBV2 and TRBJ1-6; D gene uncertain. This CDR3 is built from 14 residues. Germline V CDR1 and CDR2: SNHLY, FYNNEI. Deletions cut 4 bases from V and 2 bases from J, with 6 bases between. The CDR3 reads CASSGETYNSPLHF. DNA for the CDR3: TGTGCCAGCAGTGGTGAGACCTATAATTCACCCCTCCACTTT.